A selection of T cell receptor beta chains follows, all from one sample in a study of Ad26.COV2.S vaccination and SARS-CoV-2 variants. TCRdb keeps only in-frame clones here, not all; method: immunoSEQ multiplex PCR. Found here are fewer than 400,000 clones, 85% to 90% of them singletons; the top ten hold about 5.4%. Material: peripheral blood, obtained in a trial of Ad26.COV2.S vaccine versus placebo. The receptors come from a person between 18 and 65 years old who received the Ad26.COV2.S COVID-19 vaccine or a placebo. CDR3s include the opening cysteine and the closing phenylalanine or tryptophan. D genes are given only for firm matches. Where a row states a size, it is once, few, many or the class of an expanded clone; other rows omit it.

>TRBJ1-5|TRBV28|TRBD1|NA
TGTGCCAGCAGTTCTAGGACAGGGTTGAATCAGCCCCAGCATTTT
CASSSRTGLNQPQHF
>TRBJ1-1|TRBV4-1|NA|NA
TGCGCCAGCAGTCATGGGCCGTTCGGAAGCAGGACGAGCCGCACTGAAGCTTTCTTT
CASSHGPFGSRTSRTEAFF
>TRBJ1-4|TRBV5-1|TRBD1|NA
TGCGCCAGCAGCCCTTCGGGACAGACATTCGCTAGGGAAAAACTGTTTTTT
CASSPSGQTFAREKLFF
>TRBJ1-2|TRBV6-1|NA|NA
TGTGCCAGCAGTGAAGGGACAGACCTCGGCTACACCTTC
CASSEGTDLGYTF
>TRBJ2-6|TRBV30|NA|NA
TGTGCCTGGAGCTCCGGAGGGCGGTCTGGGGCCAACGTCCTGACTTTC
CAWSSGGRSGANVLTF
>TRBJ2-7|TRBV7-6|NA|NA
TGTGCCAGCAGCTTATGGGGAGAGAGGCAGTACTTC
CASSLWGERQYF
>TRBJ2-3|TRBV19|TRBD2|NA
TGTGCCAGTAGTAGGTTGGGCGGGGGGGCCGCAGATACGCAGTATTTT
CASSRLGGGAADTQYF
>TRBJ2-3|TRBV2|NA|NA
TGTGCCAGCTCCGGGACCACAGATACGCAGTATTTT
CASSGTTDTQYF
>TRBJ1-5|TRBV6-2/TRBV6-3|NA|NA
TGTGCCAGCAGTTACTCGATATCGAATAGCAATCAGCCCCAGCATTTT
CASSYSISNSNQPQHF
>TRBJ1-1|TRBV5-4|TRBD1|NA
TGTGCCAGCAGCTTGGGCTGGGACAGGGGGGCGAACACTGAAGCTTTCTTT
CASSLGWDRGANTEAFF
>TRBJ2-1|TRBV5-1|NA|NA
TGCGCCAGCAACACGGTAGGGAGCTATGAGCAGTTCTTC
CASNTVGSYEQFF
>TRBJ2-2|TRBV5-4|TRBD1|NA
TGTGCCAGCAGCTTGGCTGGACAGGTCACCGGGGAGCTGTTTTTT
CASSLAGQVTGELFF
>TRBJ1-2|TRBV7-9|NA|NA
TGTGCCAGCAGCTCACAGGGCCTAGCTAACTATGGCTACACCTTC
CASSSQGLANYGYTF
>TRBJ1-5|TRBV2|NA|once
TGTGCCAGCAGTGAAGCGGGGCCCCAGCATTTT
CASSEAGPQHF
>TRBJ1-5|TRBV6-2/TRBV6-3|NA|NA
TGTGCCAGCAGTTTCGGTCAGTATGGCAATCAGCCCCAGCATTTT
CASSFGQYGNQPQHF
>TRBJ1-5|TRBV2|NA|NA
TGTGCCAGCAGTGGAACGACGGTCCCAGGGGAGCCCCAGCATTTT
CASSGTTVPGEPQHF
>TRBJ2-4|TRBV4-2|NA|NA
TGTGCCAGCAGCCAATATCTAGAAAACATTCAGTACTTC
CASSQYLENIQYF
>TRBJ1-3|TRBV7-8|NA|NA
TGTGCCAGCAGCTTATCAGATGGGGTGCGCTCTGGAAACACCATATATTTT
CASSLSDGVRSGNTIYF
>TRBJ1-4|TRBV7-2|NA|NA
TGTGCCAGCAGCTTATCACGGGTTAATGAAAAACTGTTTTTT
CASSLSRVNEKLFF
>TRBJ2-1|TRBV7-2|NA|NA
TGTGCCAGCAGCCCGGAATTGAGCTCCTACAATGAGCAGTTCTTC
CASSPELSSYNEQFF
>TRBJ1-1|TRBV11-3|NA|NA
TGTGCCAGCAGCTTTGGGGCAGGTGGAGGATTCACTGAAGCTTTCTTT
CASSFGAGGGFTEAFF
>TRBJ2-1|TRBV6-2/TRBV6-3|NA|NA
TGTGCCAGCAACCCCCCACCGGGATTTAATAATGAGCAGTTCTTC
CASNPPPGFNNEQFF
>TRBJ1-1|TRBV20-1|NA|NA
TGCAGTGCCCGAGGGGGGAGGGCTTTCTTT
CSARGGRAFF
>TRBJ2-1|TRBV6-2/TRBV6-3|TRBD2|NA
TGTGCCAGCACCCCGGGACTAGCGGGATACAATGAGCAGTTCTTC
CASTPGLAGYNEQFF
>TRBJ2-3|TRBV6-2/TRBV6-3|NA|NA
TGTGCCAGCAGTTACGGACTCACGACCACAGATACGCAGTATTTT
CASSYGLTTTDTQYF
>TRBJ1-6|TRBV18|TRBD1|NA
TGTGCCAGCTCCCCCGGGACAGGGGGTAGCTCCTATAATTCACCCCTCCACTTT
CASSPGTGGSSYNSPLHF
>TRBJ2-3|TRBV5-6|NA|NA
TGTGCCAGCAGCTTGGGAGTCCTAGGCACAGATACGCAGTATTTT
CASSLGVLGTDTQYF
>TRBJ2-3|TRBV20-1|NA|NA
TGCAGTGCTAGAGATTCTGGAACGCAGTATTTT
CSARDSGTQYF
>TRBJ2-7|TRBV19|TRBD1|NA
TGTGCCAGTAGTGCCGTAGGGGGCGGTTACGAGCAGTACTTC
CASSAVGGGYEQYF
>TRBJ2-5|TRBV30|NA|NA
TGTGCCTGGAGCGAGGGGTCAGAAGAGACCCAGTACTTC
CAWSEGSEETQYF
>TRBJ2-1|TRBV2|TRBD1|NA
TGTGCCAGCAGTAGGGAGCGACAGGGGTTGTGGTCCTACAATGAGCAGTTCTTC
CASSRERQGLWSYNEQFF
>TRBJ1-2|TRBV4-1|NA|NA
TGCGCCAGCAGCCACCCCCCCCGTGGAAGTTATGGCTACACCTTC
CASSHPPRGSYGYTF
>TRBJ1-1|TRBV3-1/TRBV3-2|NA|many
TGTGCCAGCAGCCAAGACCAGGGCCGCCTGGCTTTCTTT
CASSQDQGRLAFF
>TRBJ2-7|TRBV21-1|NA|NA
TGTGCCAGCAGCAAAAAGAACACGACGCCCCACGAGCAGTACTTC
CASSKKNTTPHEQYF
>TRBJ1-1|TRBV6-1|NA|NA
TGTGCCAGCAGCTCTGGCAGGTCCTCGAACACTGAAGCTTTCTTT
CASSSGRSSNTEAFF
>TRBJ1-3|TRBV2|NA|NA
TGTGCCAGCAATGACGACATCCTCGGAGGAAACACCATATATTTT
CASNDDILGGNTIYF
>TRBJ1-2|TRBV25-1|NA|NA
TGTGCCAGCAGTGAATCAGGGCTAGCTAACTATGGCTACACCTTC
CASSESGLANYGYTF
>TRBJ2-1|TRBV3-1/TRBV3-2|NA|NA
TGTGCCAGCAGCCAGCAATTATACAATGAGCAGTTCTTC
CASSQQLYNEQFF
>TRBJ2-2|TRBV7-9|TRBD1|NA
TGTGCCAGCAGCGATCTAGGGACAGCGAACACCGGGGAGCTGTTTTTT
CASSDLGTANTGELFF
>TRBJ1-2|TRBV3-1/TRBV3-2|NA|NA
TGTGCCAGCAGCCAAGGATCCGGGTATGGCTACACCTTC
CASSQGSGYGYTF
>TRBJ1-3|TRBV14|NA|NA
TGTGCCAGCAGCCAATCGCTGGGGACATCCCTTGGGACCATATATTTT
CASSQSLGTSLGTIYF
>TRBJ1-1|TRBV19|NA|NA
TGTGCCAGTAGTAAAGAGGGGAAAACTGAAGCTTTCTTT
CASSKEGKTEAFF
>TRBJ2-1|TRBV11-2|NA|NA
TGTGCCAGCAGCTTAGACTTTAGGAGCCCGACGAGGAATGAGCAGTTCTTC
CASSLDFRSPTRNEQFF
>TRBJ2-1|TRBV9|TRBD2|NA
TGTGCCACCCCCCCCTCGAGACTAGCGGGAGATGAGTCCTACAATGAGCAGTTCTTC
CATPPSRLAGDESYNEQFF
>TRBJ2-1|TRBV27|NA|few
TGTGCCAGCTCCCGGGGGAGCTCCTACAATGAGCAGTTCTTC
CASSRGSSYNEQFF
>TRBJ1-2|TRBV19|NA|NA
TGTGCCAGTAGTACCATGGGGGAAGGCTACACCTTC
CASSTMGEGYTF
>TRBJ1-1|TRBV19|NA|NA
TGTGCCAGTAGTAGCAGGTTGAACACTGAAGCTTTCTTT
CASSSRLNTEAFF
>TRBJ1-2|TRBV4-2|NA|NA
TGTGCCAGCAGCCAAGATAGAAGTGGGTCAGGGGTTAGCTATGGCTACACCTTC
CASSQDRSGSGVSYGYTF
>TRBJ2-1|TRBV27|NA|NA
TGTGCCAGCAGTTTCGACTCTAGGTCCCATGAGCAGTTCTTC
CASSFDSRSHEQFF
>TRBJ2-7|TRBV27|TRBD1|NA
TGTGCCAGCAGTCCCCCGGACAGGGGGCTCTTCGAGCAGTACTTC
CASSPPDRGLFEQYF
>TRBJ2-1|TRBV19|TRBD2|NA
TGTGCCAGTAGTATAACTAGCGGGGCCTTAACCAATGAGCAGTTCTTC
CASSITSGALTNEQFF
>TRBJ1-2|TRBV18|TRBD1|NA
TGTGCCAGCCGGGACAGGTTCTATGGCTACACCTTC
CASRDRFYGYTF
>TRBJ2-7|TRBV5-1|NA|NA
TGCGCCAGCAGCTTGGCGCCCGCTTCGAACTACGAGCAGTACTTC
CASSLAPASNYEQYF
>TRBJ1-1|TRBV5-1|NA|NA
TGCGCCAGCAGCTTGCAGGCAGTTAACACTGAAGCTTTCTTT
CASSLQAVNTEAFF
>TRBJ2-1|TRBV6-2/TRBV6-3|TRBD1|NA
TGTGCCAGCAGTAGGCCCCTGACAGGGGGCTACAATGAGCAGTTCTTC
CASSRPLTGGYNEQFF
>TRBJ1-2|TRBV27|TRBD1|NA
TGTGCCAGCAGTTTGTTCGGTGAAACAGGGGAAGACGGCTACACCTTC
CASSLFGETGEDGYTF
>TRBJ2-1|TRBV2|TRBD2|NA
TGTGCCAGCAGTGAGTTCCCAGCGGGGGTCAATGAGCAGTTCTTC
CASSEFPAGVNEQFF
>TRBJ1-3|TRBV9|NA|NA
TGTGCCAGCAGCGTAGAAGGAGAGTATGGAAACACCATATATTTT
CASSVEGEYGNTIYF